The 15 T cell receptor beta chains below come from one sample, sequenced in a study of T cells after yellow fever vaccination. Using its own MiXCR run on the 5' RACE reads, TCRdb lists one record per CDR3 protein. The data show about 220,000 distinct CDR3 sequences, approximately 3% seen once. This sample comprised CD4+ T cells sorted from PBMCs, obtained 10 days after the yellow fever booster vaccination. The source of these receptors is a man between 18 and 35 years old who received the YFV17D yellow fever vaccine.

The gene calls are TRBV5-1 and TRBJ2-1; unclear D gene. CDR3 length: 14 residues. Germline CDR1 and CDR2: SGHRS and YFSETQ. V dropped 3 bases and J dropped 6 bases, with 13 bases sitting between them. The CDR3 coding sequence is TGCGCCAGCAGCTCTCGGACCGTCGGCAATGAGCAGTTCTTC. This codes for CASSSRTVGNEQFF.

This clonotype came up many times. The CDR3 sequence is CATRGSAIEKLFF. In nucleotides, the CDR3 is TGTGCCACCCGGGGGTCAGCGATTGAAAAACTGTTTTTT. This rearrangement joins TRBV12-3 or TRBV12-4 to TRBJ1-4, with D possibly TRBD1 on 5 matching bases. V dropped 10 bases and J dropped 7 bases, with 16 bases sitting between them. The length of the CDR3 is 13 residues.

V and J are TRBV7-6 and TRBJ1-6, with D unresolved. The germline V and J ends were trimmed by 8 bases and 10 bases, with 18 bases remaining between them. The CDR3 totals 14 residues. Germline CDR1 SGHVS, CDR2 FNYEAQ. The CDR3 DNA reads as TGTGCCAGCGGCCCCGGATTCGTAGGGTCACCCCTCCACTTT. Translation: CASGPGFVGSPLHF.

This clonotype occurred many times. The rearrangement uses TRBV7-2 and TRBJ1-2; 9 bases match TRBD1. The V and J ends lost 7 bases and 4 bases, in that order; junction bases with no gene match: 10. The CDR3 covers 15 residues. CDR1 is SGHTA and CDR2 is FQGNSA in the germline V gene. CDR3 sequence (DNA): TGTGCCAGCACTAACAGACAGGGGGGTCTCTATGGCTACACCTTC. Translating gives CASTNRQGGLYGYTF. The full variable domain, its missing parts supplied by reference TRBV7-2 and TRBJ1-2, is GAGVSQSPSNKVTEKGKDVELRCDPISGHTALYWYRQSLGQGLEFLIYFQGNSAPDKSGLPSDRFSAERTGGSVSTLTIQRTQQEDSAVYLCASTNRQGGLYGYTFGSGTRLTVV.

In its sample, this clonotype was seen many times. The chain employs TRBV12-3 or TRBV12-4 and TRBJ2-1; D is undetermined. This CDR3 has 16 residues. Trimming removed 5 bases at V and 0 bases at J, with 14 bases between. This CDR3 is CASSPGTFSSYNEQFF. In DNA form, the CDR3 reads TGTGCCAGCAGTCCCGGAACTTTCAGCTCCTACAATGAGCAGTTCTTC.

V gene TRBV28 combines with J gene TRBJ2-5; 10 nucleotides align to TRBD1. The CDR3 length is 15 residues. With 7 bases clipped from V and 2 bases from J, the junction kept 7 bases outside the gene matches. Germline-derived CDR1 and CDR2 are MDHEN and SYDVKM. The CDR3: CASTKGQGRQETQYF. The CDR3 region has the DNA TGTGCCAGCACCAAGGGACAGGGGAGGCAAGAGACCCAGTACTTC.

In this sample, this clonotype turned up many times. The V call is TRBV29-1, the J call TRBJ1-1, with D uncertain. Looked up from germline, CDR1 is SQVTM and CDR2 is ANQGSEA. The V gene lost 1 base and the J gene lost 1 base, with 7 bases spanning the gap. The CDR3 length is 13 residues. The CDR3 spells CSVEATTNTEAFF. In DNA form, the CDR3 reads TGCAGCGTTGAAGCAACAACGAACACTGAAGCTTTCTTT.

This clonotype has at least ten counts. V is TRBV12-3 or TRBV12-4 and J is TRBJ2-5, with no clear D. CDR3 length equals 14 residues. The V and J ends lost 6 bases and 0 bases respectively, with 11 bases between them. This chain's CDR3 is CASRDQLHQETQYF. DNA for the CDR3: TGTGCCAGCAGGGACCAGCTGCACCAAGAGACCCAGTACTTC.

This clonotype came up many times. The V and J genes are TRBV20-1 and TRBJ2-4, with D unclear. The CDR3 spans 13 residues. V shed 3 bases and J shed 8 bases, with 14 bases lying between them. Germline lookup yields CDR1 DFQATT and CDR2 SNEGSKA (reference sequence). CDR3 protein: CSASSEAAYIQYF. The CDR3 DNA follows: TGCAGTGCTAGCTCAGAGGCCGCGTACATTCAGTACTTC.

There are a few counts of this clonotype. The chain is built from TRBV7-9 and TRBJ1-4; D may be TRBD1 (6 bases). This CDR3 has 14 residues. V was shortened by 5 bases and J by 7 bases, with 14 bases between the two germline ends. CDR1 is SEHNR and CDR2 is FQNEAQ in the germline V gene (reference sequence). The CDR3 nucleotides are TGTGCCAGCAGCCCCGACAGGCCCATTGAAAAACTGTTTTTT. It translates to CASSPDRPIEKLFF.

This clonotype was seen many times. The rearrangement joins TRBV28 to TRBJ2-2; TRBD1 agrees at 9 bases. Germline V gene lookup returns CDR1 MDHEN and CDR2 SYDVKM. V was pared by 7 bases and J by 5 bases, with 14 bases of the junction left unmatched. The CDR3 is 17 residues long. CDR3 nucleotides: TGTGCCAGCACCGGGACCGGACAGGGGCGAGGAACCGGGGAGCTGTTTTTT. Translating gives CASTGTGQGRGTGELFF.

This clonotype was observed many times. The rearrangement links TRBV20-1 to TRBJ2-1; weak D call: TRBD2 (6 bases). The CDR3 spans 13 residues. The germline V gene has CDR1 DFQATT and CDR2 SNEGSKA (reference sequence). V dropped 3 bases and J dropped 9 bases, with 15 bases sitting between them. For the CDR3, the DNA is TGCAGTGCTAGGTGGCGGGACGCTGGTGAGCAGTTCTTC. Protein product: CSARWRDAGEQFF.

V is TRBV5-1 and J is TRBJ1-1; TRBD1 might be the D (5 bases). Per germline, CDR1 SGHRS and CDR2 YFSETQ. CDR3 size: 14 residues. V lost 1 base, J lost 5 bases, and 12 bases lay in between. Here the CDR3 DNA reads TGCGCCAGCAGCTTGCGCCCCTGGGGGACTGAAGCTTTCTTT. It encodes CASSLRPWGTEAFF.

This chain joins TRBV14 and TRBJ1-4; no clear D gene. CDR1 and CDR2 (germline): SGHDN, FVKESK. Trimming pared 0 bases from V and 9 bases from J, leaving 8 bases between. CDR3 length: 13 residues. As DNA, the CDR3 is TGTGCCAGCAGCCAAGAGGTCGGGCAAAAACTGTTTTTT. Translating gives CASSQEVGQKLFF.

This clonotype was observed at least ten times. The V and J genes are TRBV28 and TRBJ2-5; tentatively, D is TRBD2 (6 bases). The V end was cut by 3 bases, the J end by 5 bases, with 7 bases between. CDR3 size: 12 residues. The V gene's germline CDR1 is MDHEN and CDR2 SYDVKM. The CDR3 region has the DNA TGTGCCAGCAGTTTTCTAGCGGAGACCCAGTACTTC. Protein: CASSFLAETQYF.